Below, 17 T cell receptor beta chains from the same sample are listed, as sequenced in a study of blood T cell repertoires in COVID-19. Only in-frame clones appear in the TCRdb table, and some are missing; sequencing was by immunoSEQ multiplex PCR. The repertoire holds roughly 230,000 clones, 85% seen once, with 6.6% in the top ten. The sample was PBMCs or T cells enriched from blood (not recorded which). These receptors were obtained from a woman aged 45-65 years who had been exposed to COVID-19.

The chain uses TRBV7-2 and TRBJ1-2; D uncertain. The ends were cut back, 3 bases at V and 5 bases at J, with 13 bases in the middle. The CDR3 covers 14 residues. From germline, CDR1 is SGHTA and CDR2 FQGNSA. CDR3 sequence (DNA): TGTGCCAGCAGCTTCGGACGCGGGAAATATGGCTACACCTTC. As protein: CASSFGRGKYGYTF.

The CDR3 here is CASSPLTGAYNSPLHF. The CDR3 bases are TGTGCCAGCAGTCCCCTGACAGGGGCCTATAATTCACCCCTCCACTTT. V is TRBV27 and J is TRBJ1-6, with TRBD1 identical over 8 bases. This CDR3 is built from 16 residues. V was clipped by 5 bases and J by 2 bases; unmatched bases: 5. Looked up from germline, CDR1 is MNHEY and CDR2 is SMNVEV (reference sequence).

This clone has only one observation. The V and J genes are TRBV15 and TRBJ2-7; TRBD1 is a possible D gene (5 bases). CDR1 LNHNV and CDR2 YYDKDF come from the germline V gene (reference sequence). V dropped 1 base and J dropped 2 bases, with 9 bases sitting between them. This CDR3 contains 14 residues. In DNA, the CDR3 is TGTGCCACCAGCAGAGCTTCGACAGCCTACGAGCAGTACTTC. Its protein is CATSRASTAYEQYF.

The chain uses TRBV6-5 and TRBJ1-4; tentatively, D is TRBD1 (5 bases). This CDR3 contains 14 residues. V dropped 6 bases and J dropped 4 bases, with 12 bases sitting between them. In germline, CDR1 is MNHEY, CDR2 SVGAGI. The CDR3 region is CASRPQGFNEKLFF. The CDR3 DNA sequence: TGTGCCAGCAGGCCCCAGGGCTTTAATGAAAAACTGTTTTTT.

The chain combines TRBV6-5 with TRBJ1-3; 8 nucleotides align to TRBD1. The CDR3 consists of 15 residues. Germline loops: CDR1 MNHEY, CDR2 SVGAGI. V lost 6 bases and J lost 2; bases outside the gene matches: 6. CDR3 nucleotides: TGTGCCAGCAGGCGACAGGGGCAGGCTGGAAACACCATATATTTT. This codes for CASRRQGQAGNTIYF.

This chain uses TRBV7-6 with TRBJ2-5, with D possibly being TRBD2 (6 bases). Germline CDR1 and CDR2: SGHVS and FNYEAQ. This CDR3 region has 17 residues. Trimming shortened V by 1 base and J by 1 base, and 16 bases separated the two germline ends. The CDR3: CASSLGAQAGGQETQYF. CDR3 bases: TGTGCCAGCAGCTTAGGGGCTCAGGCCGGGGGCCAAGAGACCCAGTACTTC.

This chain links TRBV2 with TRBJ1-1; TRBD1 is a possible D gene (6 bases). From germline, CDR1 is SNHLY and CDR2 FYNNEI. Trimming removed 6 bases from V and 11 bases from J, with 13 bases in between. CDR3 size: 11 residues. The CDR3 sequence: CASSVQGLAFF. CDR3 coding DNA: TGTGCCAGCAGCGTGCAGGGGCTGGCTTTCTTT.

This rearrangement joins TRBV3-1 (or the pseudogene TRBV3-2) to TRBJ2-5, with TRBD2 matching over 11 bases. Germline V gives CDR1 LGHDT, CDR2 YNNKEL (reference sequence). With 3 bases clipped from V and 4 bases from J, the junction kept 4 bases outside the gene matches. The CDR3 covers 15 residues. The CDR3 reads CASSHLAGGPETQYF. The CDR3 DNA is TGTGCCAGCAGCCACTTAGCGGGGGGGCCAGAGACCCAGTACTTC.

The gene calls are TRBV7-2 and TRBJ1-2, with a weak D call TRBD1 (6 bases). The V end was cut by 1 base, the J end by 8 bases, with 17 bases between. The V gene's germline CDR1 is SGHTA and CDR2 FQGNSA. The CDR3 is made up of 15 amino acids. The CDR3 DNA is TGTGCCAGCAGCTTAGTTCGAGGGGGTTCGGGCGGCTACACCTTC. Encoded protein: CASSLVRGGSGGYTF. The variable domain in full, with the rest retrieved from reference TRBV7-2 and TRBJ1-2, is GAGVSQSPSNKVTEKGKDVELRCDPISGHTALYWYRQSLGQGLEFLIYFQGNSAPDKSGLPSDRFSAERTGGSVSTLTIQRTQQEDSAVYLCASSLVRGGSGGYTFGSGTRLTVV.

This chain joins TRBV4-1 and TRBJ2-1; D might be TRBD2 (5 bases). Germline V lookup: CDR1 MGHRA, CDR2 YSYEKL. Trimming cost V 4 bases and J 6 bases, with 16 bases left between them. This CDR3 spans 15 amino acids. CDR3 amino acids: CASSRIGLYGNEQFF. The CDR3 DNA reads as TGCGCCAGCAGCCGAATCGGACTGTACGGCAATGAGCAGTTCTTC.

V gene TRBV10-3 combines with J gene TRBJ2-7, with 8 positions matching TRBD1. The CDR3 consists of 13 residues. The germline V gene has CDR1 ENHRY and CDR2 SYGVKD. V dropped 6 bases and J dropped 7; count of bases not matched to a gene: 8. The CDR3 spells CAIRMDRVGEQYF. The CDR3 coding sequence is TGTGCCATCAGAATGGACAGGGTAGGAGAGCAGTACTTC.

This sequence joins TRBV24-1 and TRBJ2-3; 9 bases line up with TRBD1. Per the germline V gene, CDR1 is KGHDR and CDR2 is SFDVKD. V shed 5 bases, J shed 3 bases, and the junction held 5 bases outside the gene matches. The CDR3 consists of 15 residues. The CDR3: CATSADRGRTDTQYF. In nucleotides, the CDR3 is TGTGCCACCAGTGCAGACAGGGGGAGAACAGATACGCAGTATTTT.

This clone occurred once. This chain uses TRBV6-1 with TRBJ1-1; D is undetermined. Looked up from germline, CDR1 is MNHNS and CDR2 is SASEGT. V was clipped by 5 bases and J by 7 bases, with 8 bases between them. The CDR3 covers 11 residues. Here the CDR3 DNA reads TGTGCCAGCAGTTCCAGACTTGAAGCTTTCTTT. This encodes CASSSRLEAFF.

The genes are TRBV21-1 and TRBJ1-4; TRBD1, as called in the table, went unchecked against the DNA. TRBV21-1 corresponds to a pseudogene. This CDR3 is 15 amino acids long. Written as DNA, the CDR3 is TGTGCCAGCAGCAATGGAGGACAGGGCCCTGAAAAACTGTTTTTT. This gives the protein CASSNGGQGPEKLFF.

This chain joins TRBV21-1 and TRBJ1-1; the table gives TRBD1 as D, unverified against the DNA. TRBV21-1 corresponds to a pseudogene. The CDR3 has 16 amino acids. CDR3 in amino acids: CASSKGALTGYTEAFF. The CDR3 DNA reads TGTGCCAGCAGCAAAGGAGCGTTGACAGGGTACACTGAAGCTTTCTTT.

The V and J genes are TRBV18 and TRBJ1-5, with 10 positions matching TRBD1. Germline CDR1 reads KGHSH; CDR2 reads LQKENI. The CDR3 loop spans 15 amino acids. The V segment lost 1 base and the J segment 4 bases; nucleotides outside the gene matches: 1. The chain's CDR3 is CASSPRDRGNQPQHF. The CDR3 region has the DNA TGTGCCAGCTCACCACGGGACAGGGGAAATCAGCCCCAGCATTTT.

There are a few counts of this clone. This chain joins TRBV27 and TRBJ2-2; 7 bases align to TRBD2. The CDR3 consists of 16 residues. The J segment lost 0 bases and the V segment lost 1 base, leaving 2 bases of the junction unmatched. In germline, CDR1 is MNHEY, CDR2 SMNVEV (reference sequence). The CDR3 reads CASSLFRGANTGELFF. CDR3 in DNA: TGTGCCAGCAGTTTATTTCGGGGGGCGAACACCGGGGAGCTGTTTTTT.